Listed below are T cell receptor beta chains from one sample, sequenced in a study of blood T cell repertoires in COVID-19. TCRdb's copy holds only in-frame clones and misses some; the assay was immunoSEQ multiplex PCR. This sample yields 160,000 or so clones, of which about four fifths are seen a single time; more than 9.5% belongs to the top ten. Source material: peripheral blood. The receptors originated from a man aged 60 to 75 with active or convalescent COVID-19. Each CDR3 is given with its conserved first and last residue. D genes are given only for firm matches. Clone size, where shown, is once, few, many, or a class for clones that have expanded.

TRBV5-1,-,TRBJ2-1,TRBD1,TGCGCCAGCAGCTCAACCGGGACAGGGTCCTACAATGAGCAGTTCTTC,CASSSTGTGSYNEQFF
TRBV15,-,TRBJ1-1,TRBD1,TGTGCCACCAGCAGTACAGGGGAAGTTTTAGCTTTCTTT,CATSSTGEVLAFF
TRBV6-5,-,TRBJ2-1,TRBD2,TGTGCCAGCAGTTACGGGCTAGCGGGGTCCTACAATGAGCAGTTCTTC,CASSYGLAGSYNEQFF
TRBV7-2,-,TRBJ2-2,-,TGTGCCAGCAGCTTTGCGGACAGAGCCGGGGAGCTGTTTTTT,CASSFADRAGELFF
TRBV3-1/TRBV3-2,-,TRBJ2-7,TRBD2,TGTGCCAGCAGCCAAGAAACTCTAGCGGGGAACGAGCAGTACTTC,CASSQETLAGNEQYF
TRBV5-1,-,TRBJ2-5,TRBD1,TGCGCCAGCAGCTCGGGACAGGGGCCTCGGGAGACCCAGTACTTC,CASSSGQGPRETQYF
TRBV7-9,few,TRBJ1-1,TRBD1,TGTGCCAGCATCCCTCCAGGGGGCTCCAACACTGAAGCTTTCTTT,CASIPPGGSNTEAFF
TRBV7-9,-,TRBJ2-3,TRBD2,TGTGCCAGCAGCCCTCTAGCGGGAGGGCCATCAGATACGCAGTATTTT,CASSPLAGGPSDTQYF
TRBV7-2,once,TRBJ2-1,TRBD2,TGTGCCAGCAGCTTCCACGTGGGAGGGTACAATGAGCAGTTCTTC,CASSFHVGGYNEQFF
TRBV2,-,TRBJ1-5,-,TGTGCCAGCAGTGAATTGACAGGCGGGGGCCGTGGCAATCAGCCCCAGCATTTT,CASSELTGGGRGNQPQHF
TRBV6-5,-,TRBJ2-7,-,TGTGCCAGCAGTTACTCGCAACAGGGTGACAAGCAGTACTTC,CASSYSQQGDKQYF
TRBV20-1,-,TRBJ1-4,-,TGCAGTGCTAGTAAGGGGATTAATGAAAAACTGTTTTTT,CSASKGINEKLFF
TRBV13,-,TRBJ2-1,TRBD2,TGTGCCAGCAGCCAGACTAGCGGGAGGAGGAATGAGCAGTTCTTC,CASSQTSGRRNEQFF
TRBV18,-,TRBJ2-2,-,TGTGCCAGCTCACCGAACATTCTCCAATCTAACACCGGGGAGCTGTTTTTT,CASSPNILQSNTGELFF
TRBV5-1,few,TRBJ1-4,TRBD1,TGCGCCAGCAGCTTTGGACAGGGGAGTCGGGAAAAACTGTTTTTT,CASSFGQGSREKLFF
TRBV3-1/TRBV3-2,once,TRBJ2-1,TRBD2,TGTGCCAGCAGACCCACTAGCGGGGGGACACAAAGAAATGAGCAGTTCTTC,CASRPTSGGTQRNEQFF
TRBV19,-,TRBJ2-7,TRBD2,TGTGCCAGTAGTATACCCGGGACTACCAGCGAGCAGTACTTC,CASSIPGTTSEQYF
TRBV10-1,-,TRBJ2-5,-,TGCGCCAGCAGCCGGGGGATCGGAGAGACCCAGTACTTC,CASSRGIGETQYF
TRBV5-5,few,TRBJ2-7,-,TGTGCCAGCAGCTTGGCAAGGGGTCCCTACGAGCAGTACTTC,CASSLARGPYEQYF
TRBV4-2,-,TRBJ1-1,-,TGTGCCAGCAGCCCTTTAGACAAGGAGAACACTGAAGCTTTCTTT,CASSPLDKENTEAFF
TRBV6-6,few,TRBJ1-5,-,TGTGCCAGCAGTTGGAGGGTTGAAAGGAGCAATCAGCCCCAGCATTTT,CASSWRVERSNQPQHF
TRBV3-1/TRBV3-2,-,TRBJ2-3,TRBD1,TGTGCCAGCAGCCGGACAGGGGACGGAGATACGCAGTATTTT,CASSRTGDGDTQYF
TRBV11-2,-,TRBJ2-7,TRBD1,TGTGCCAGCAGCTTACTGGGACAGGGGCCCGCTGACGAGCAGTACTTC,CASSLLGQGPADEQYF
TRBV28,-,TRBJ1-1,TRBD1,TGTGCCAGCAGTTCCTCAGGGACAGTGAACACTGAAGCTTTCTTT,CASSSSGTVNTEAFF
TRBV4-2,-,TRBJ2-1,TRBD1,TGTGCCAGCAGCCATGTGGGTGGACAGGGGCAGTTCTTC,CASSHVGGQGQFF
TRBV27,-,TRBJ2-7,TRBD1,TGTGCCAGCAGTTTATCGGACAGGGGCCCCTACGAGCAGTACTTC,CASSLSDRGPYEQYF
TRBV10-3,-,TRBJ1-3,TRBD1,TGTGCCATCAGTGAGTGGGGACAGCTACCCTCCGGAAACACCATATATTTT,CAISEWGQLPSGNTIYF
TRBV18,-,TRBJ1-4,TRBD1,TGTGCCAGCTCACCACCAGGGGGCCGTAATGAAAAACTGTTTTTT,CASSPPGGRNEKLFF
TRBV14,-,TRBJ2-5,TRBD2,TGTGCCAGCAGCCAAGACTTCGGGACTAGCGGCCAAGAGACCCAGTACTTC,CASSQDFGTSGQETQYF